The next 5 T cell receptor beta chains were all read from a single sample in a study of blood T cell repertoires in COVID-19 (dated by TCRdb to 2018 to 2021). Libraries were made using the immunoSEQ multiplex PCR assay. The clones in this table, taken by TCRdb from immuneACCESS, are in-frame only. Not every clone is retained; where verified, under half of the shortfall comes from an unresolved V gene, and the cause of the rest is unknown. Counted in this sample were some 130,000 clones; 65% to 80% of them appeared once. The ten largest clones take up under 15% of the sample. Sequences were obtained from peripheral blood. The receptor set was obtained from a man aged 80 or over with acute or convalescent COVID-19.

The chain has TRBV19 and TRBJ2-2; 12 nucleotides match TRBD2. Germline trimming cut 6 bases from V and 2 bases from J; bases unmatched to any gene: 13. The CDR3 is 19 amino acids. Germline V gives CDR1 LNHDA, CDR2 SQIVND (reference sequence). The CDR3 reads CASSRYGPTSGGNTGELFF. The CDR3 coding sequence is TGTGCCAGTAGCCGATACGGCCCGACTAGCGGGGGTAACACCGGGGAGCTGTTTTTT.

The chain links TRBV7-6 to TRBJ2-1, with D possibly TRBD2 on 5 matching bases. V was cut by 5 bases and J by 5 bases, with 19 bases left in between. Germline V gene data show CDR1 as SGHVS and CDR2 as FNYEAQ. The CDR3 contains 16 residues. The CDR3 DNA reads as TGTGCCAGCAGCCCCCCGACGGGATCCCGAGACAATGAGCAGTTCTTC. It encodes CASSPPTGSRDNEQFF.

The chain uses TRBV7-3 and TRBJ2-1, with 7 bases fitting TRBD1. The CDR3 loop spans 15 amino acids. Germline lookup yields CDR1 SGHTA and CDR2 FQGTGA. Unmatched junction bases numbered 10, after V lost 4 bases and J lost 7 bases. The CDR3 region has the DNA TGTGCCAGCAGCTCAGGACAGGTCGGCCCTAATGAGCAGTTCTTC. This gives the protein CASSSGQVGPNEQFF. Drawing the rest from reference TRBV7-3 and TRBJ2-1, the complete variable domain is GAGVSQTPSNKVTEKGKYVELRCDPISGHTALYWYRQSLGQGPEFLIYFQGTGAADDSGLPNDRFFAVRPEGSVSTLKIQRTERGDSAVYLCASSSGQVGPNEQFFGPGTRLTVL.

The rearrangement uses TRBV7-9 and TRBJ2-5; D may be TRBD1 (6 bases). Trimming removed 5 bases at V and 1 base at J, with 11 bases between. CDR3 length: 14 amino acids. Per the germline V gene, CDR1 is SEHNR and CDR2 is FQNEAQ (reference sequence). In DNA, the CDR3 is TGTGCCAGCAGCCTACAGGGTACCCAAGAGACCCAGTACTTC. Its translation: CASSLQGTQETQYF.

The rearrangement joins TRBV6-1 to TRBJ1-1; D unclear. V lost 5 bases, J lost 2 bases, and 24 bases lay in between. The CDR3 sequence is 18 residues long. Germline V lookup: CDR1 MNHNS, CDR2 SASEGT. DNA of the CDR3: TGTGCCAGCAGTAAAGGAGTTCCTATTTACGTTGGTAACACTGAAGCTTTCTTT. It encodes CASSKGVPIYVGNTEAFF.